This T cell receptor (beta chain) was captured in a study of T-cell reconstitution after alpha-beta-depleted transplantation in children. CDR3 size: 14 residues. V trimming: 5 bases; J trimming: 2 bases; junction bases outside the gene matches: 1. At least ten counts were recorded for this clonotype. Its antigen remains unknown. Study results and limitations: A year post-transplant, T-cell counts and diversity derived mostly from newly produced T cells. Day-60 TCRbeta diversity that was high in some patients was derived from surviving recipient T cells and thymic progenitors. Several hundred rapidly expanded clones from non-depleted graft cells reportedly supplied alpha-beta T cells about two months post-transplant.

As it was prepared, the TCRbeta library received unique molecular identifiers. Via MiXCR, TCRdb re-called the PCR reads, giving one row per CDR3 protein. The sample records roughly 45,000 distinct CDR3 sequences, nearly 9.5% being singletons. The TCR originated in a male patient under 10 years old who had a stem cell transplant for chronic granulomatous disease, so the T cells may come from the graft donor. This chain uses TRBV12-3 or TRBV12-4 with TRBJ2-7; 12 bases fit TRBD2. The specimen was PBMCs, mostly from graft donor cells, collected 60 days after TCRalphabeta/CD19-depleted stem cell transplant. The CDR3 here is CASSRLAGAYEQYF. In nucleotides, the CDR3 is TGTGCCAGCAGTCGACTAGCGGGAGCCTACGAGCAGTACTTC.